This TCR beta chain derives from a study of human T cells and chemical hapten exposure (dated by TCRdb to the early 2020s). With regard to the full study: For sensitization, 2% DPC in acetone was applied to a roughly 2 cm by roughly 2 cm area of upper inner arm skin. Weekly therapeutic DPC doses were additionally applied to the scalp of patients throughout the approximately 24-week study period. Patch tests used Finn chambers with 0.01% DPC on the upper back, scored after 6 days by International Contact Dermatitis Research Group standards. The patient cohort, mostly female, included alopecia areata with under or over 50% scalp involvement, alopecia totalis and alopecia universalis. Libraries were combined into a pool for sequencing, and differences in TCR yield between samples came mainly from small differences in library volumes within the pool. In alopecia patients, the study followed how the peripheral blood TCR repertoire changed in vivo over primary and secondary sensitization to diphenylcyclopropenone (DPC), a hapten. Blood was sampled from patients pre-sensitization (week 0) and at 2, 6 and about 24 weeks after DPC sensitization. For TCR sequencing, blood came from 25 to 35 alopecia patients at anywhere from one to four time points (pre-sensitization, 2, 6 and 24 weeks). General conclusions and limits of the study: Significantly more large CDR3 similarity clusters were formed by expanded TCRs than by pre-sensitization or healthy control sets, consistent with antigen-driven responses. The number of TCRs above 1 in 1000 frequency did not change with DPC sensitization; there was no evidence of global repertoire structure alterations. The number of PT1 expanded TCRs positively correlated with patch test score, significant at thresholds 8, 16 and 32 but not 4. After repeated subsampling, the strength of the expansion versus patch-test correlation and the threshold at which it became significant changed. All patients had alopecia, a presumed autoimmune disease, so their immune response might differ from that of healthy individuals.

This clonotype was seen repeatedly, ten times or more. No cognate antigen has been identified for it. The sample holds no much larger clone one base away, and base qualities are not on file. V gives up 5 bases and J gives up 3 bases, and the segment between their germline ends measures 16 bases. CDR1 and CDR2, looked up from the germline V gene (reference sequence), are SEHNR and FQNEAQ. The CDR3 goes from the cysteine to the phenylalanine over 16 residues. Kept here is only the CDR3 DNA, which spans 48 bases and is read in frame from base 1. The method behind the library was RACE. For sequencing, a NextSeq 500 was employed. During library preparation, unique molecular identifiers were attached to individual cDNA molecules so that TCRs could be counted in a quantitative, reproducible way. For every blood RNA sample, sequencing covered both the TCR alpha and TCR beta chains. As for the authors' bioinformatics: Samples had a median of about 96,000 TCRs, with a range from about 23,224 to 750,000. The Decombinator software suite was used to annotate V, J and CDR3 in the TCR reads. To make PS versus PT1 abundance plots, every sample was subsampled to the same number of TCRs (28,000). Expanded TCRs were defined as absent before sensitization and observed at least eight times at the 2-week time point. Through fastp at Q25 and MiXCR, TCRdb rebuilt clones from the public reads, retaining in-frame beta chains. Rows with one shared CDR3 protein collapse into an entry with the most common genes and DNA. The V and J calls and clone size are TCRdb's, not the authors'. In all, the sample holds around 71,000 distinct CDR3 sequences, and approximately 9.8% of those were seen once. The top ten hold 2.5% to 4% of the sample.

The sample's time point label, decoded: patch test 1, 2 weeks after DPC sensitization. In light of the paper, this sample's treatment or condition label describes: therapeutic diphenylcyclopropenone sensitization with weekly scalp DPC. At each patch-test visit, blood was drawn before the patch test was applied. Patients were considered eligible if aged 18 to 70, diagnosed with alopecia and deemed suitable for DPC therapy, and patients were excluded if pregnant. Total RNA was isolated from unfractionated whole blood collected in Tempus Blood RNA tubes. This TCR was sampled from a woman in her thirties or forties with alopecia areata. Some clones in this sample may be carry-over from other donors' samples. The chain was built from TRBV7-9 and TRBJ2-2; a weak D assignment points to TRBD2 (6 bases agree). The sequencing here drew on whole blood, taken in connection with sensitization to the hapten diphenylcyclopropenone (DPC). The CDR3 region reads CASSPGDGRYTGELFF. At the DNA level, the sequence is TGTGCCAGCAGCCCGGGGGACGGACGGTACACCGGGGAGCTGTTTTTT.